Following are 19 T cell receptor beta chains from one sample sequenced in a study of prognosis after radiotherapy for stage I lung cancer. Using two-round multiplex PCR, the authors amplified TCR beta CDR3 from genomic DNA. Round one of PCR was performed, and it used primers specific to each TRBV and TRBJ gene. TCRdb itself ran the multiplex PCR reads through MiXCR, one entry per CDR3 protein. This sample has 14,000 or so distinct CDR3 sequences, with about 32% found just once. The specimen comprised PBMCs, sampled before or after stereotactic body radiation therapy (not recorded which). These receptors all come from a donor aged 50 or older with non-small cell lung cancer.

This clonotype occurred many times. The J gene is TRBJ1-4, the V gene TRBV5-8; 7 bases line up with TRBD1. The junction had 10 bases not matched to a gene; V was cut back by 7 bases and J by 4 bases. This CDR3 has 15 amino acids. In germline, CDR1 is SGHTS, CDR2 YDEGEE. DNA for the CDR3: TGTGCCAGCGCCCCGCAGGGGGGACTTAATGAAAAACTGTTTTTT. This sequence encodes CASAPQGGLNEKLFF.

The chain carries TRBV7-8 and TRBJ1-5, with D possibly being TRBD1 (5 bases). CDR1 is SGHVS and CDR2 is FQNEAQ in the germline V gene. The CDR3 extends over 13 amino acids. The CDR3 DNA reads as TGTAGCAGCTTACGGGGCTTTGGTCAGCCCCAGCATTTT. Its protein product is CSSLRGFGQPQHF.

This clonotype was picked up many times. CDR3: CSVESLGRNTGELFF. Here the CDR3 DNA reads TGCAGCGTCGAGAGCCTAGGCAGGAACACCGGGGAGCTGTTTTTT. V gene TRBV29-1 combines with J gene TRBJ2-2, with D uncertain. Germline V lookup: CDR1 SQVTM, CDR2 ANQGSEA. CDR3 length: 15 residues. V gave up 6 bases and J gave up 1 base, with 15 bases separating them.

Ten or more counts support this clonotype. The chain combines TRBV4-2 with TRBJ1-5; D possibly corresponds to TRBD1 (6 bases). The CDR3 runs 17 residues. V was shortened by 0 bases and J by 5 bases, with 17 bases between the two germline ends. The V gene's germline CDR1 is LGHNA and CDR2 YNFKEQ. The CDR3 nucleotides read TGTGCCAGCAGCCAAGACTTGGGGGGCATCTGGGATCAGCCCCAGCATTTT. Protein sequence: CASSQDLGGIWDQPQHF.

This clonotype came up many times. V usage is TRBV12-3 or TRBV12-4 and J usage is TRBJ1-3; D is possibly TRBD1 (6 bases). Trimming shortened V by 3 bases and J by 4 bases, and 13 bases separated the two germline ends. This CDR3 is 15 amino acids long. CDR3 protein: CASSLRTVGGNTIYF. The CDR3 DNA reads as TGTGCCAGCAGTTTGCGGACAGTGGGGGGAAACACCATATATTTT.

This clonotype was found many times. The chain joins TRBV24-1 to TRBJ2-1, with 8 nucleotides matching TRBD1. J lost 7 bases, V lost 0 bases, and 4 bases had no gene match. CDR3 size: 15 residues. Germline V gene data show CDR1 as KGHDR and CDR2 as SFDVKD. In nucleotides, the CDR3 is TGTGCCACCAGTGATTTGACAACAGGGGGAAATGAGCAGTTCTTC. The encoded protein is CATSDLTTGGNEQFF.

As regards this clonotype: A far larger clone is one nucleotide away, so this likely arose from a read error. The rearrangement joins TRBV7-2 to TRBJ2-1; TRBD2 matches 7 bases. This CDR3 region has 15 residues. The germline V gene has CDR1 SGHTA and CDR2 FQGNSA. The DNA of the CDR3 is TGTGCCAGCAGCTCCCAGAGCGGGGTTGAGGATGAGCACTTCTTC. Its protein product is CASSSQSGVEDEHFF.

This clonotype was recorded at least ten times. The rearrangement links TRBV2 to TRBJ1-1, with D unresolved. The V gene lost 5 bases and the J gene lost 0 bases, with 7 bases spanning the gap. The CDR3 spans 13 residues. CDR1 and CDR2 (germline): SNHLY, FYNNEI. CDR3 coding DNA: TGTGCCAGCAGTCTAGAATTGAACACTGAAGCTTTCTTT. Translated: CASSLELNTEAFF.

The CDR3 spells CASSVAGAGASGRDCNEQFF. For the CDR3, the DNA is TGTGCCAGCAGCGTCGCCGGCGCGGGGGCTAGCGGGAGGGATTGCAATGAGCAGTTCTTC. This rearrangement joins TRBV9 to TRBJ2-1, with 12 bases that match TRBD2. The germline CDR1 and CDR2 sequences are SGDLS and YYNGEE. The CDR3 extends over 20 amino acids. With V trimmed by 2 bases and J by 6 bases, 18 bases remained unmatched. Full variable domain (outside the CDR3, taken from reference TRBV9 and TRBJ2-1): DSGVTQTPKHLITATGQRVTLRCSPRSGDLSVYWYQQSLDQGLQFLIQYYNGEERAKGNILERFSAQQFPDLHSELNLSSLELGDSALYFCASSVAGAGASGRDCNEQFFGPGTRLTVL.

Turning to this clonotype: This clone may be a read error of a much larger clone one base away. V gene TRBV18 combines with J gene TRBJ2-6, with a possible D match to TRBD1 (5 bases). This CDR3 has 16 amino acids. Germline V gene sequence: CDR1 KGHSH, CDR2 LQKENI. The CDR3 bases are TGTGCCAGCACACCCCTCAGGGCCCAGGGGGCCAACGTCCTGACTTTC. Translation: CASTPLRAQGANVLTF.

A note on this clonotype: This is likely an artifact of a read error, given a far larger clone one base away. V gene TRBV6-5 combines with J gene TRBJ1-6; D is ambiguous. CDR3 length: 13 amino acids. V dropped 8 bases and J dropped 9 bases, with 14 bases sitting between them. Germline V gives CDR1 MNHEY, CDR2 SVGAGI. The CDR3 protein is CASRVQLSSPLHF. Written as DNA, the CDR3 is TGTGCCAGCCGGGTCCAGCTCAGTTCACCCCTCCACTTT.

This clonotype was seen at least ten times. The chain couples TRBV28 to TRBJ1-5, with a tentative D call TRBD1 (6 bases). Trimming stripped 2 bases from V and 1 base from J, with 9 bases between. Germline CDR1 reads MDHEN; CDR2 reads SYDVKM. The CDR3 is 15 amino acids. DNA of the CDR3: TGTGCCAGCAGTTTAACAGGGCCAAGCAATCAGCCCCAGCATTTT. As protein: CASSLTGPSNQPQHF.

This clonotype was observed once. The chain links TRBV6-5 to TRBJ2-2, with 9 positions matching TRBD2. The length of the CDR3 is 16 residues. The V gene's germline CDR1 is MNHEY and CDR2 SVGAGI. Trimming at V came to 2 bases and at J to 10 bases, leaving 11 bases not matched to a gene. CDR3 sequence reads: CASSYGEREAAPELFF. The CDR3, as DNA: TGTGCCAGCAGTTACGGGGAGCGGGAGGCGGCCCCGGAGCTGTTTTTT.

There are many counts of this clonotype. This chain joins TRBV15 and TRBJ1-1, with D hard to call. This CDR3 comprises 16 residues. Germline CDR1 is LNHNV and CDR2 is YYDKDF (reference sequence). Trimming took 3 bases from V and 0 from J, leaving 14 bases between them. CDR3 region: CATSSIKTSMNTEAFF. The CDR3 DNA reads as TGTGCCACCAGCAGCATTAAGACTTCGATGAACACTGAAGCTTTCTTT.

CDR3 nucleotide sequence: TGTGCCAGCAGCTATCGGAGGCCTGGGGGCTCTGGAAACACCATATATTTT. It is translated as CASSYRRPGGSGNTIYF. The chain is built from TRBV3-1 and TRBJ1-3; D may be TRBD1 (5 bases). CDR1 is LGHDT, CDR2 YNNKEL, per germline (reference sequence). V lost 5 bases and J lost 0, with 17 bases in between. CDR3 length equals 17 residues.

Regarding this clonotype: At one end, the junction sequence differs from germline, possibly due to a read error. This rearrangement joins TRBV3-1 to TRBJ2-5, with 8 bases fitting TRBD2. Germline V lookup: CDR1 LGHDT, CDR2 YNNKEL (reference sequence). The CDR3 extends over 17 amino acids. The CDR3 DNA is TGTGCCAGCAGCCACGGAGGACGCCGGGGGGGAGGAGAGGCCCAGTACTTC. It codes for CASSHGGRRGGGEAQYF.

At least ten counts were recorded for this clonotype. The J gene is TRBJ2-1, the V gene TRBV4-2; D not resolved. This CDR3 is built from 16 residues. The germline V gene encodes CDR1 LGHNA and CDR2 YNFKEQ. V dropped 1 base and J dropped 0 bases, with 10 bases sitting between them. The CDR3 reads CASSQATASSYNEQFF. The CDR3 region has the DNA TGTGCCAGCAGCCAAGCGACGGCAAGCTCCTACAATGAGCAGTTCTTC.

This clonotype has more than one count but fewer than ten. The chain uses TRBV29-1 and TRBJ2-3; D might be TRBD1 (6 bases). From germline, CDR1 is SQVTM and CDR2 ANQGSEA. V shed 7 bases and J shed 4 bases, with 21 bases lying between them. This CDR3 is 15 amino acids long. The CDR3 bases are TGCAGCGGCGAACCCTGGGACAAATCCGCAGATACGCAGTATTTT. Translation gives CSGEPWDKSADTQYF.

This rearrangement joins TRBV19 to TRBJ2-2, with a possible D match to TRBD2 (5 bases). The germline V and J ends were trimmed by 5 bases and 4 bases, with 11 bases remaining between them. The CDR3 totals 14 residues. Per the germline V gene, CDR1 is LNHDA and CDR2 is SQIVND (reference sequence). Here the CDR3 reads CASSYSETTGELFF. The CDR3 DNA reads as TGTGCCAGTAGTTATAGCGAGACCACCGGGGAGCTGTTTTTT.